This T cell receptor (beta chain) was documented in a study of CD8 T cells in ankylosing spondylitis. Construction of TCR beta libraries was performed using quantitative 5'-RACE with molecular barcodes. TCRdb called the 5' RACE reads again in MiXCR, with one record for every CDR3 protein. The table shows around 320,000 distinct CDR3 sequences, with more than 20% occurring only once. Study results and limitations: Within matched ankylosing spondylitis synovial fluid, disease-linked clones were reportedly significantly enriched.

In regard to this clonotype: Its cognate antigen is unknown.

This CDR3 region has 13 residues. Germline loops: CDR1 SGDLS, CDR2 YYNGEE. The V and J ends lost 5 bases and 5 bases respectively, with 10 bases between them. The chain employs TRBV9 and TRBJ2-2, with D hard to call. The sample consisted of blood, either unsorted or a sorted T cell fraction (not recorded which). The TCR comes from a female donor with ankylosing spondylitis or in good health (not recorded which). The CDR3 DNA reads TGTGCCAGCAGGGAACAGAAAACCGGGGAGCTGTTTTTT. Translated, it gives CASREQKTGELFF.